This T cell receptor (beta chain) was sequenced during a study of cytomegalovirus exposure and HLA in healthy donors. General study findings and limits: Among TCR beta chains, those listed as cytomegalovirus-associated numbered about 150.

Remarks on this clone: Antigen specificity is unknown.

The PCR was carried out with 60 Vbeta primers and 13 Jbeta primers. Generated by immunoSEQ multiplex PCR, the TCRdb table keeps only in-frame clones and is missing some. This sample yields about 150,000 clones, of which 64% are seen a single time; under 3% belongs to the top ten. V dropped 5 bases and J dropped 4; count of bases not matched to a gene: 5. The V gene's germline CDR1 is MGHRA and CDR2 YSYEKL. This CDR3 is built from 13 residues. V is TRBV4-1 and J is TRBJ2-7; 7 bases agree with TRBD1. This clonotype was obtained from a woman under 40 in good health and CMV-seropositive. The sequenced sample consisted of PBMCs. The CDR3 bases are TGCGCCAGCAGCTCGCAGGACAGGTACGAGCAGTACTTC. Translating gives CASSSQDRYEQYF.